This record concerns one T cell receptor beta chain sequence. Participants came from 20 to 25 US areas, aged about 18 to 89 years. Self-reported history from a screening survey and questionnaire set each donor's cohort. The sample belongs to a study of blood T cell repertoires in COVID-19. Turning to the study itself: Whether acute or convalescent, the COVID-19 samples came from the United States, Italy and Spain. PBMCs, B-cell-depleted T cells, or T cells provided the cDNA or gDNA that made up the material.

Data came from immunoSEQ multiplex PCR; TCRdb stores just in-frame clones and leaves some out. The sample carries around 370,000 clones, 88% recorded once. The clonotype originates from a woman in her late teens or twenties who had recovered from COVID-19. Sequences were obtained from PBMCs or T cells enriched from blood (not recorded which).

The CDR3 reads CASSAQLAGTDTQYF. The CDR3 DNA sequence: TGTGCCAGCAGCGCACAACTAGCGGGCACAGATACGCAGTATTTT. The rearrangement joins TRBV5-5 to TRBJ2-3, with 8 bases fitting TRBD2. Unmatched junction bases numbered 5, after V lost 4 bases and J lost 1 base. There are 15 residues in the CDR3. CDR1 is SGHKS and CDR2 is YYEKEE in the germline V gene (reference sequence).